This note documents a single T cell receptor (beta chain) sequence. It has no known antigen specificity. Base qualities are not recorded, but no much larger clone differs from it by a single base. Patients with a history of autoimmune disease or receiving systemic immunosuppression were excluded from the trial. In every dose cohort, peripheral blood was drawn for TCR sequencing at baseline, cycle 4 day 1, and cycle 7 day 1. The samples were drawn from a first-in-human, open-label, multicenter phase I dose-escalation trial of ivuxolimab. Adults with locally advanced or metastatic head and neck squamous cell, hepatocellular, melanoma or renal cell carcinoma were enrolled in the trial. Before TCR sequencing, CD4+ T cells and CD8+ T cells were sorted from peripheral blood as separate populations. The data were taken from a study of OX40 agonist ivuxolimab in advanced cancers. General notes on the study: Ivuxolimab was a fully human IgG2 agonistic monoclonal antibody targeting the costimulatory receptor OX40 (CD134). Intravenous ivuxolimab was administered to patients every 2 weeks at six dose levels: 0.01, 0.1, 0.3, 1.5, 3 and 10 mg/kg. Among the approximately 50 dose-escalation patients, 19 had hepatocellular carcinoma, some 15 melanoma, 9 renal cell carcinoma and 9 head and neck cancer. In the dose-escalation cohort, more than 75% of patients were male, and the mean age was approximately 60 years, with a range of roughly 20 to 85. Prior anti-PD-1, anti-PD-L1 or anti-CTLA-4 therapy was permitted, and about two fifths of dose-escalation patients had received checkpoint inhibitors. Partial responses occurred in three dose-escalation patients: two with cutaneous melanoma and one with hepatocellular carcinoma. The purpose of peripheral TCRbeta sequencing was to test whether ivuxolimab changed TCR sequence diversity and led to clonal T-cell expansion. The paper reports the monotherapy dose-escalation portion (N of about 51 patients) of the phase I ivuxolimab trial.

For sequencing of the TCRbeta CDR3 region, genomic DNA was extracted from the sorted cells. TCRbeta CDR3 regions were sequenced using the immunoSEQ Assay. TCRdb retrieved this table from immuneACCESS and kept in-frame rearrangements only. Not all clones are present; in checked studies, unresolved V genes account for under half, and no reason is known for the remainder. The table for this sample lists tens of thousands of clones; 70% to 90% of them were counted only once. Over 0.5% of the sample is taken by the ten largest. General study outcomes and caveats: Low levels of normalized T-cell clonal expansion were also seen in some patients who did not respond. In the 0.1-3.0 mg/kg groups, partial responders had among the lowest normalized peripheral clonal expansion, particularly in CD8+ T cells. Antigen specificity was not determined for the clonally expanded peripheral T cells. After ivuxolimab, expanded clones were on average more numerous among CD8+ T cells than among CD4+ T cells. At doses of 0.1 to 3.0 mg/kg, clonal expansion of both CD4+ and CD8+ blood T cells was observed from baseline to week 6.

V was cut back by 3 bases and J by 4 bases, leaving a gap of 9 bases between them. The germline V gene sets CDR1 to SGHNT and CDR2 to YENEEA. The CDR3 holds 13 amino acids from the cysteine to the phenylalanine. The only DNA kept is the CDR3, 39 bases in frame from the first base. Sample: CD4+ or CD8+ T cells sorted from blood, taken in a trial of the OX40 agonist ivuxolimab. This receptor was obtained from an adult with an advanced solid tumor such as melanoma, head and neck, liver or kidney cancer. The chain links TRBV11-3 with TRBJ1-1; the D gene is perhaps TRBD1, on 6 matching bases. The CDR3 protein sequence reads: CASSLTGPTEAFF. The DNA sequence reads TGTGCCAGCAGCTTGACAGGTCCCACTGAAGCTTTCTTT.